One sample yielded the 19 T cell receptor beta chains listed below, sequenced in a study of Ad26.COV2.S vaccination and SARS-CoV-2 variants. This table comes from immunoSEQ multiplex PCR, and its TCRdb copy is limited to in-frame clones, with some not included. The sample contains around 240,000 clones, 88% of which appear only once. Stated treatment: over 15 received Ad26.COV2.S at low or high dose, single or two shots; several received placebo; per-sample allocation not given. On day 63 after the first injection, vaccine and placebo recipients gave samples. The sample here was peripheral blood, taken in a trial of Ad26.COV2.S vaccine versus placebo. Receptors were obtained from a person between 18 and 59 years old who received the Ad26.COV2.S COVID-19 vaccine or a placebo.

This clone came up once. This chain links TRBV29-1 with TRBJ1-3; possibly TRBD1 for D (6 bases). The CDR3 runs to 17 residues. Trimming cost V 2 bases and J 4 bases, with 21 bases left between them. CDR1 is SQVTM and CDR2 is ANQGSEA in the germline V gene. The CDR3 loop is CSVETGKGEVLGNTIYF. CDR3 coding DNA: TGCAGCGTTGAAACCGGGAAGGGGGAGGTTCTCGGAAACACCATATATTTT.

The V call is TRBV19, the J call TRBJ2-7; the D gene could be TRBD1 or TRBD2 (6 bases each). Germline values: CDR1 LNHDA, CDR2 SQIVND (reference sequence). V shed 1 base and J shed 5 bases, with 15 bases lying between them. The CDR3 is made up of 15 amino acids. CDR3 in DNA: TGTGCCAGTAGTATAGTGTCGGGGGCGAGAGACGAGCAGTACTTC. Its protein is CASSIVSGARDEQYF.

Concerning this clone: Other DNA sequences in the sample encode the same CDR3. The chain recombines TRBV18 with TRBJ1-1, with TRBD1 as a possible D gene (6 bases). The CDR3 runs 13 residues. CDR1 is KGHSH and CDR2 is LQKENI in the germline V gene. V lost 6 bases and J lost 2, with 10 bases in between. Written as DNA, the CDR3 is TGTGCCAGCTCCTTGGACAGAAACACTGAAGCTTTCTTT. Residues: CASSLDRNTEAFF.

The V call is TRBV7-9, the J call TRBJ2-7; D possibly corresponds to TRBD2 (5 bases). The germline V and J ends were trimmed by 5 bases and 5 bases, with 25 bases remaining between them. Germline CDR1 SEHNR, CDR2 FQNEAQ (reference sequence). The CDR3 runs to 17 residues. The CDR3 spells CASSPEVSPPSGNEQYF. CDR3 nucleotide sequence: TGTGCCAGCAGCCCGGAGGTGTCGCCCCCTTCGGGGAACGAGCAGTACTTC.

This chain links TRBV30 with TRBJ2-1, with D perhaps matching TRBD1 (6 bases). There are 13 residues in the CDR3. The germline CDR1 and CDR2 sequences are GTSNPN and SVGIG (reference sequence). The germline V and J ends were trimmed by 2 bases and 9 bases, with 14 bases remaining between them. The CDR3 sequence: CAWSRTGRGEQFF. The CDR3 coding sequence is TGTGCCTGGAGTCGAACAGGGAGAGGTGAGCAGTTCTTC.

Comments on this clone: Other DNA sequences of this sample code for an identical CDR3. The V gene is TRBV7-3, the J gene TRBJ1-1; D might be TRBD1 (5 bases). Trimming removed 5 bases at V and 1 base at J, with 8 bases between. This CDR3 spans 13 amino acids. Germline values: CDR1 SGHTA, CDR2 FQGTGA. The CDR3: CASSPTGNTEAFF. The CDR3 DNA sequence: TGTGCCAGCAGCCCAACAGGGAACACTGAAGCTTTCTTT.

The CDR3 is CATSRSGGAPPDTQYF. The CDR3 bases are TGTGCCACCAGTAGAAGCGGGGGGGCCCCCCCAGATACGCAGTATTTT. This chain connects TRBV24-1 to TRBJ2-3; 10 nucleotides agree with TRBD2. Trimming at V came to 6 bases and at J to 4 bases, leaving 9 bases not matched to a gene. Germline CDR1 reads KGHDR; CDR2 reads SFDVKD. The CDR3 is 16 residues long.

This rearrangement joins TRBV12-2 to TRBJ1-2. TRBV12-2 is a known pseudogene. The CDR3 is 15 residues long. The CDR3: CASRLVHSWGYGYTF. In DNA, the CDR3 is TGTGCAAGTCGCTTGGTCCACTCCTGGGGCTATGGCTACACCTTC.

The chain is built from TRBV30 and TRBJ2-1, with no clear D. The V end was cut by 0 bases, the J end by 9 bases, with 18 bases between. This CDR3 contains 15 residues. Germline CDR1 is GTSNPN and CDR2 is SVGIG (reference sequence). The CDR3 bases are TGTGCCTGGAGTGTCATGACGGGTAGTCACACTGAGCAGTTCTTC. Its translation is CAWSVMTGSHTEQFF.

V usage is TRBV10-3 and J usage is TRBJ2-7, with 7 bases aligning to TRBD2. After removal of 10 bases from V and 7 bases from J, the junction contained 13 bases not matched to a gene. Germline V CDR1 and CDR2: ENHRY, SYGVKD. This CDR3 comprises 13 residues. The CDR3 here is CATTREGPREQYF. CDR3 sequence (DNA): TGTGCCACCACGAGGGAGGGCCCCAGGGAGCAGTACTTC.

The chain uses TRBV19 and TRBJ2-5; D unresolved. From germline, CDR1 is LNHDA and CDR2 SQIVND (reference sequence). CDR3 length: 14 residues. The germline V and J ends were trimmed by 1 base and 0 bases, with 6 bases remaining between them. CDR3 bases: TGTGCCAGTAGTATAGCACTGTACCAAGAGACCCAGTACTTC. This sequence encodes CASSIALYQETQYF. The full variable domain, in which reference TRBV19 and TRBJ2-5 provide the parts outside the CDR3, is DGGITQSPKYLFRKEGQNVTLSCEQNLNHDAMYWYRQDPGQGLRLIYYSQIVNDFQKGDIAEGYSVSREKKESFPLTVTSAQKNPTAFYLCASSIALYQETQYFGPGTRLLVL.

The chain has TRBV30 and TRBJ1-4, with a possible D match to TRBD1 (5 bases). Germline-derived CDR1 and CDR2 are GTSNPN and SVGIG (reference sequence). The CDR3 runs to 13 residues. With 2 bases removed from V and 5 bases from J, the gap between germline ends came to 9 bases. CDR3 coding DNA: TGTGCCTGGAGTCCTGGGGGGAATGAAAAACTGTTTTTT. Its protein product is CAWSPGGNEKLFF. The entire variable domain, with the rest obtained from reference TRBV30 and TRBJ1-4, is as follows: SQTIHQWPATLVQPVGSPLSLECTVEGTSNPNLYWYRQAAGRGLQLLFYSVGIGQISSEVPQNLSASRPQDRQFILSSKKLLLSDSGFYLCAWSPGGNEKLFFGSGTQLSVL.

The chain uses TRBV28 and TRBJ1-5; D call uncertain. CDR1 is MDHEN and CDR2 is SYDVKM in the germline V gene. V lost 7 bases, J lost 2 bases, and 15 bases lay in between. This CDR3 comprises 15 residues. CDR3 region: CASTLRVVRNQPQHF. The CDR3 region has the DNA TGTGCCAGCACCCTACGGGTGGTGCGCAATCAGCCCCAGCATTTT.

This sequence joins TRBV11-3 and TRBJ1-5, with D perhaps matching TRBD1 (5 bases). Per the germline V gene, CDR1 is SGHNT and CDR2 is YENEEA. CDR3 length: 15 residues. Trimming shortened V by 1 base and J by 6 bases, and 13 bases separated the two germline ends. Here the CDR3 reads CASSLVKGWAQPQHF. The CDR3 DNA reads TGTGCCAGCAGCTTAGTAAAGGGGTGGGCTCAGCCCCAGCATTTT.

CDR3 amino acids: CASSELTEAFF. CDR3 nucleotide sequence: TGTGCCAGCAGTGAACTCACTGAAGCTTTCTTT. The chain recombines TRBV2 with TRBJ1-1; no clear D. Looked up from germline, CDR1 is SNHLY and CDR2 is FYNNEI. V was cut by 2 bases and J by 4 bases, with 2 bases left in between. The CDR3 runs to 11 residues.

The rearrangement joins TRBV29-1 to TRBJ1-1, with D uncertain. Between the trimmed V and J ends, which lost 3 bases and 4 bases, there was a span of 12 bases. Germline-derived CDR1 and CDR2 are SQVTM and ANQGSEA. The CDR3 has 13 residues. DNA of the CDR3: TGCAGCGTTGAGGGTTCCCGGGTCACTGAAGCTTTCTTT. This sequence encodes CSVEGSRVTEAFF.

The chain employs TRBV10-3 and TRBJ2-5; D is possibly TRBD2 (5 bases). The CDR3 has 16 residues. V lost 4 bases, J lost 1 base, and 16 bases lay in between. The germline V gene encodes CDR1 ENHRY and CDR2 SYGVKD. The CDR3 DNA is TGTGCCATCAGTGGTCTGCCTAGCCTTATCCAAGAGACCCAGTACTTC. It translates to CAISGLPSLIQETQYF.

There are a few counts of this clone. V gene TRBV21-1 combines with J gene TRBJ2-5; the D call TRBD1 from the table was never checked on the DNA. TRBV21-1 is shown as a pseudogene. The CDR3 totals 18 residues. The CDR3 sequence: CASSKIKWKRQGQETQYF. The CDR3 nucleotides read TGTGCCAGCAGCAAAATTAAGTGGAAGAGACAGGGACAAGAGACCCAGTACTTC.

The V call is TRBV9, the J call TRBJ2-4; perhaps D is TRBD1 or TRBD2 (6 bases each). Trimming cost V 2 bases and J 2 bases, with 11 bases left between them. Germline V gene lookup returns CDR1 SGDLS and CDR2 YYNGEE. This CDR3 has 15 residues. This chain's CDR3 is CASSVGGDTKNIQYF. The DNA for the CDR3 is TGTGCCAGCAGCGTCGGGGGCGACACCAAAAACATTCAGTACTTC.